This TCR beta chain stems from a study of human T cells and chemical hapten exposure. Time point here: patch test 2, 6 weeks after DPC sensitization. Treatment meaning: therapeutic diphenylcyclopropenone sensitization with weekly scalp DPC. Study-level findings and limits: No change in TCRs above 1 in 1000 frequency was produced by DPC sensitization.

One entry per CDR3 protein results from TCRdb running MiXCR on the RACE reads. The table lists approximately 350,000 distinct CDR3 sequences, around 6% of them singletons, with about 5% in the top ten. The V segment lost 2 bases and the J segment 8 bases; nucleotides outside the gene matches: 3. There are 13 residues in the CDR3. Germline V gene lookup returns CDR1 SGHTA and CDR2 FQGTGA. Worth noting for this clonotype: The antigen remains unidentified.

The sequencing here drew on whole blood, taken in connection with sensitization to the hapten diphenylcyclopropenone (DPC). This chain connects TRBV7-3 to TRBJ2-3; 8 bases agree with TRBD2. This TCR came from a woman aged 18-35 years with alopecia areata. Some clones in this sample may be carry-over from other donors' samples. The CDR3 bases are TGTGCCAGCAGCTTATCTGCGGGGGGTACGCAGTATTTT. It yields the protein CASSLSAGGTQYF.